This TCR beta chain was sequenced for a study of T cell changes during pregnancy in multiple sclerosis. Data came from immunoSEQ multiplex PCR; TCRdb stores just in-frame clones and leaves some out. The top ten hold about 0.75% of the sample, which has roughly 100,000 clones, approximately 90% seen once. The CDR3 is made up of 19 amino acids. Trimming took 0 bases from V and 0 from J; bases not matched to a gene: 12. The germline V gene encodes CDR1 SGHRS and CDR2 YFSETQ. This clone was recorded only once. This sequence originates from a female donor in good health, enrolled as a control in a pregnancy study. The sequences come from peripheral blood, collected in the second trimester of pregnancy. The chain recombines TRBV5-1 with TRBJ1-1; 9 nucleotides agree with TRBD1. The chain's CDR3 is CASSLGTGVADIVNTEAFF. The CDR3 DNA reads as TGCGCCAGCAGCTTGGGGACAGGGGTTGCGGACATAGTGAACACTGAAGCTTTCTTT.